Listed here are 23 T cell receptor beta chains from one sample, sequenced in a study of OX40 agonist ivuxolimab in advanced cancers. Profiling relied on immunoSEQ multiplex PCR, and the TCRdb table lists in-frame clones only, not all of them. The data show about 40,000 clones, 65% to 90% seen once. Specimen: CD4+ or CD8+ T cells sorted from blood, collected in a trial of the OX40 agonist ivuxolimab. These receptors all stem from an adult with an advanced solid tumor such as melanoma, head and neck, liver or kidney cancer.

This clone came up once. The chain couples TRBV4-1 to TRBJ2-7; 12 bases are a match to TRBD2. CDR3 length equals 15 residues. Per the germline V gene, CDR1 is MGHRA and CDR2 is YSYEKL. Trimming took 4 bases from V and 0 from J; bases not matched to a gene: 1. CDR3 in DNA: TGCGCCAGCAGCCGGACTAGCGGGAACTCCTACGAGCAGTACTTC. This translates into CASSRTSGNSYEQYF.

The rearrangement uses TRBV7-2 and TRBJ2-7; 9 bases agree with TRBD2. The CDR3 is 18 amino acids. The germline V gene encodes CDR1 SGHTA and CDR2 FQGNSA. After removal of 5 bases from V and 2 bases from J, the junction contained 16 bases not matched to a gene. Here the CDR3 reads CASSLRTRTSALAYEQYF. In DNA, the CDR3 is TGTGCCAGCAGCCTCCGAACGAGGACTAGCGCCCTTGCCTACGAGCAGTACTTC.

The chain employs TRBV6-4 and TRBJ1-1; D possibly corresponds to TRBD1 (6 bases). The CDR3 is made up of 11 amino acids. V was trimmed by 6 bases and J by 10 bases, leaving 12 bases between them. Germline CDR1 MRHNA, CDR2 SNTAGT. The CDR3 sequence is CASRTRGAAFF. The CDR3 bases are TGTGCCAGCAGGACCAGGGGTGCAGCTTTCTTT.

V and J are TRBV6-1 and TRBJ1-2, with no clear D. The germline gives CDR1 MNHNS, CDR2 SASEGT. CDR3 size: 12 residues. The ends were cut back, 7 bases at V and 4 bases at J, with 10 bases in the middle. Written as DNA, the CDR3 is TGTGCCAGCACCGAGGTGGGCTATGGCTACACCTTC. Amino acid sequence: CASTEVGYGYTF.

CDR3 residues: CASSYSGQGYEQYF. DNA for the CDR3: TGTGCCAGCAGTTACTCGGGACAGGGCTACGAGCAGTACTTC. The genes are TRBV6-5 and TRBJ2-7; TRBD1 matches at 9 bases. The CDR3 is made up of 14 amino acids. Germline V CDR1 and CDR2: MNHEY, SVGAGI. V trimming: 0 bases; J trimming: 3 bases; junction bases outside the gene matches: 0.

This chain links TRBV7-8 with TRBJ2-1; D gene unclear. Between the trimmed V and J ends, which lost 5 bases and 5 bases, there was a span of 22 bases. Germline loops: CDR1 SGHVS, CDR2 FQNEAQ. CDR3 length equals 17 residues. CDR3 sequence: CASSAQTLPPEHNEQFF. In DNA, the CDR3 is TGTGCCAGCAGCGCCCAAACCCTCCCCCCGGAGCACAATGAGCAGTTCTTC.

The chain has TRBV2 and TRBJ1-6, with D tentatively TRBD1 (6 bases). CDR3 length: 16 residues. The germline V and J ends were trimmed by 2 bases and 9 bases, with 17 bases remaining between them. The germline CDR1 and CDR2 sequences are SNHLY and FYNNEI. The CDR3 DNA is TGTGCCAGCAGTGAATGGGGGCAGAAAAGCGGTTCACCCCTCCACTTT. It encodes CASSEWGQKSGSPLHF.

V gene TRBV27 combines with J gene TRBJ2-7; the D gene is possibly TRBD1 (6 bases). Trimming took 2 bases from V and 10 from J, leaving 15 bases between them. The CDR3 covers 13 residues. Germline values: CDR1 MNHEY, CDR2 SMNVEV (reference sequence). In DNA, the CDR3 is TGTGCCAGCAGTTTAGGGACAAGGGTCCCACAGTACTTC. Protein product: CASSLGTRVPQYF.

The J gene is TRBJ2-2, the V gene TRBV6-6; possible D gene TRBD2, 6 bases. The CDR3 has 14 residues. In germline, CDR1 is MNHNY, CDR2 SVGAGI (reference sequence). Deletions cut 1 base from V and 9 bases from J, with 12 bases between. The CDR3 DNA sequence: TGTGCCAGCAGTTACTTTACTAGCATCCGGGAGCTGTTTTTT. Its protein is CASSYFTSIRELFF.

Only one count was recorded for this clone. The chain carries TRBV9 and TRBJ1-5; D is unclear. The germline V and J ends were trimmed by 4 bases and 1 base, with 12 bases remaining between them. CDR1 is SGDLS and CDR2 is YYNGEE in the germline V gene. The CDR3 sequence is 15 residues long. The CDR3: CASSPSTESNQPQHF. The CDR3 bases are TGTGCCAGCAGCCCCAGTACCGAGAGCAATCAGCCCCAGCATTTT.

CDR3 in DNA: TGTGCCAGCAGCCAAGATGCAGGGGCCTACGAGCAGTACTTC. Translation gives CASSQDAGAYEQYF. This rearrangement joins TRBV4-2 to TRBJ2-7; maybe TRBD1 (6 bases). CDR3 length: 14 residues. V was trimmed by 0 bases and J by 2 bases, leaving 8 bases between them. Germline V lookup: CDR1 LGHNA, CDR2 YNFKEQ.

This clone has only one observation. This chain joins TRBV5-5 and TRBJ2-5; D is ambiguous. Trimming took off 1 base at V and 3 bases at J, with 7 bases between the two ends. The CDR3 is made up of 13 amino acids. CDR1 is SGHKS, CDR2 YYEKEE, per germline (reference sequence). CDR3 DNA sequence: TGTGCCAGCAGCTTGTTAGGGAAAGAGACCCAGTACTTC. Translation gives CASSLLGKETQYF. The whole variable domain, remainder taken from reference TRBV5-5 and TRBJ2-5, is DAGVTQSPTHLIKTRGQQVTLRCSPISGHKSVSWYQQVLGQGPQFIFQYYEKEERGRGNFPDRFSARQFPNYSSELNVNALLLGDSALYLCASSLLGKETQYFGPGTRLLVL.

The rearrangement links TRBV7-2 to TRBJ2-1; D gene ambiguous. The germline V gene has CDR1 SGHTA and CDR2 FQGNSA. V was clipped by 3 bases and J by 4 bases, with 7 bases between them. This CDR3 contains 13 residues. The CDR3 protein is CASSLVGYNEQFF. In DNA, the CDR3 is TGTGCCAGCAGCTTGGTGGGGTACAATGAGCAGTTCTTC.

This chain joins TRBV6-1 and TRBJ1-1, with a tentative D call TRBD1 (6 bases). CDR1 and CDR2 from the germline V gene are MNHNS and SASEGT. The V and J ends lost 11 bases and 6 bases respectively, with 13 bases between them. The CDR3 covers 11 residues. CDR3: CAGETGPEAFF. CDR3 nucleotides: TGTGCCGGAGAAACAGGGCCTGAAGCTTTCTTT.

The CDR3 DNA follows: TGTGCCAGCAGTTTAGGGACAGGGACCCACGGGGAGCTGTTTTTT. This sequence encodes CASSLGTGTHGELFF. The chain uses TRBV27 and TRBJ2-2; 9 nucleotides align to TRBD1. Trimming removed 2 bases from V and 7 bases from J; junction bases left unmatched: 5. In germline, CDR1 is MNHEY, CDR2 SMNVEV (reference sequence). The CDR3 loop spans 15 amino acids.

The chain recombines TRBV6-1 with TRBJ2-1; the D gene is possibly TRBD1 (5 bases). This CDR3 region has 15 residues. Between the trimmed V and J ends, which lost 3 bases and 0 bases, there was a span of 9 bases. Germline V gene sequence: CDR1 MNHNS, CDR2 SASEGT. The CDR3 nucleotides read TGTGCCAGCAGTGATGGCAGGGCCTCCTACAATGAGCAGTTCTTC. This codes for CASSDGRASYNEQFF.

The CDR3 DNA sequence: TGTGCCTGGACTCAAATAGGGGGGTCCTACGAGCAGTACTTC. As protein: CAWTQIGGSYEQYF. This chain uses TRBV30 with TRBJ2-7; D could derive from TRBD1 or TRBD2 (6 bases each). With 4 bases removed from V and 1 base from J, the gap between germline ends came to 14 bases. Germline values: CDR1 GTSNPN, CDR2 SVGIG (reference sequence). The CDR3 contains 14 residues.

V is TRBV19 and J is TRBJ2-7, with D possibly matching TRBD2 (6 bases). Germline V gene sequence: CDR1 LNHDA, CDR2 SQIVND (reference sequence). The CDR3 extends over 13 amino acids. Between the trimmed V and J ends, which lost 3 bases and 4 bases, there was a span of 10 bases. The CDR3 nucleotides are TGTGCCAGTAGTATTGGGGGGATTTACGAGCAGTACTTC. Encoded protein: CASSIGGIYEQYF.

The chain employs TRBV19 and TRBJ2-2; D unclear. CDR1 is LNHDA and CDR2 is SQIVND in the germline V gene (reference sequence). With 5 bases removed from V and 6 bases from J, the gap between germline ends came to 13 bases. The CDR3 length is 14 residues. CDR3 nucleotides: TGTGCCAGTAGTCTTTCTCTTACAGCCGGGGAGCTGTTTTTT. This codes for CASSLSLTAGELFF. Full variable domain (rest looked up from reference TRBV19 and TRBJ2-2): DGGITQSPKYLFRKEGQNVTLSCEQNLNHDAMYWYRQDPGQGLRLIYYSQIVNDFQKGDIAEGYSVSREKKESFPLTVTSAQKNPTAFYLCASSLSLTAGELFFGEGSRLTVL.

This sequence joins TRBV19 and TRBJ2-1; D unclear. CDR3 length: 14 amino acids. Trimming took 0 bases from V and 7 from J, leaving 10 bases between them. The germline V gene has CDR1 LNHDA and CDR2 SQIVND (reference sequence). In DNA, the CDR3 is TGTGCCAGTAGTATAGATTCCTTCCGGAATGAGCAGTTCTTC. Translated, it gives CASSIDSFRNEQFF.

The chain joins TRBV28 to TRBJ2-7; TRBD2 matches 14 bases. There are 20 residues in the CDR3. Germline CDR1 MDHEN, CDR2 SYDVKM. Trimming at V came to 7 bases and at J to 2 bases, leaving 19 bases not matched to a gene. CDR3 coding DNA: TGTGCCAGCAAAGCTCCTTGGACTAGCGGGGGGCTAGGGAGTACCTACGAGCAGTACTTC. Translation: CASKAPWTSGGLGSTYEQYF.

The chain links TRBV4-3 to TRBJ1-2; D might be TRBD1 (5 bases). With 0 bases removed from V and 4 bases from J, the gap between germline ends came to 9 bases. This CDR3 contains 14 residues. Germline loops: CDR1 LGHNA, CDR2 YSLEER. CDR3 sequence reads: CASSQDRTGYGYTF. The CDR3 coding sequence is TGCGCCAGCAGCCAAGATCGAACAGGCTATGGCTACACCTTC.

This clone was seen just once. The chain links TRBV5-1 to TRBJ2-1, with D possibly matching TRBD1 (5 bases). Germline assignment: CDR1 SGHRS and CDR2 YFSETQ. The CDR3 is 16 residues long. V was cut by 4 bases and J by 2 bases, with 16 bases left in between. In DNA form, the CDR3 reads TGCGCCAGCAGCGTTGGTAGACAGAAGCCCTACAATGAGCAGTTCTTC. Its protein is CASSVGRQKPYNEQFF.